This entry describes one T cell receptor beta chain. The data were taken from a study of blood T cell repertoires in COVID-19. Under the authors' procedure: It was from reference gene primer amplification that nucleated cell counts were estimated. Measured with immunoSEQ multiplex PCR; TCRdb has only the in-frame clones, and not every one. That table furnishes V, J and clone size, whereas the DNA furnished D and trimming. The data hold some 300,000 clones, with around 87% observed a single time. The CDR3 has 14 residues. V was cut by 3 bases and J by 4 bases, with 10 bases left in between. Germline CDR1 is MDHEN and CDR2 is SYDVKM.

The TCR comes from a man aged 65 to 85 with acute or convalescent COVID-19. V usage is TRBV28 and J usage is TRBJ1-5; no reliable D call. Sequencing was done on a sample of peripheral blood. CDR3 nucleotides: TGTGCCAGCAGTTTCTCACACCGTAATCAGCCCCAGCATTTT. It translates to CASSFSHRNQPQHF.